A single sample gave rise to the 2 T cell receptor beta chains below, sequenced in a study of fetal regulatory T cell absence and autoimmunity. The table came from immunoSEQ multiplex PCR; TCRdb's copy has only in-frame clones and leaves some out. The sample includes 46,000 or so clones, around 83% of them seen just once. Sequencing input: cord blood. Receptor source: a newborn boy with IPEX syndrome.

The chain has TRBV30 and TRBJ1-3; 8 positions agree with TRBD1. V lost 0 bases and J lost 11; bases outside the gene matches: 0. Germline lookup yields CDR1 GTSNPN and CDR2 SVGIG (reference sequence). The CDR3 contains 11 residues. Here the CDR3 DNA reads TGTGCCTGGAGTGTACAGGGGGCCATATATTTT. It translates to CAWSVQGAIYF. The complete variable domain, with remaining parts taken from reference TRBV30 and TRBJ1-3, reads SQTIHQWPATLVQPVGSPLSLECTVEGTSNPNLYWYRQAAGRGLQLLFYSVGIGQISSEVPQNLSASRPQDRQFILSSKKLLLSDSGFYLCAWSVQGAIYFGEGSWLTVV.

The chain links TRBV27 to TRBJ2-5; 9 bases are a match to TRBD1. From germline, CDR1 is MNHEY and CDR2 SMNVEV (reference sequence). The CDR3 sequence is 16 residues long. The junction had 11 bases not matched to a gene; V was cut back by 5 bases and J by 4 bases. CDR3 in amino acids: CASSPLPRDRVETQYF. CDR3 nucleotides: TGTGCCAGCAGTCCCTTACCCCGGGACAGGGTAGAGACCCAGTACTTC.